A selection of T cell receptor beta chains follows, all from one sample in a study of tumor and adjacent non-tumor tissue in lung cancer. Via MiXCR, TCRdb re-called the multiplex PCR reads, giving one row per CDR3 protein. The table has 60,000 to 85,000 distinct CDR3 sequences, roughly 80% seen once. Material: lung tumor tissue. The source of these receptors is a woman between 50 and 59 years old with non-small cell lung cancer. CDR3s include the opening cysteine and the closing phenylalanine or tryptophan. The D gene is left open where the match is weak. Expanded clones are given a class, and other clones once, few, many or no size at all.

V gene	clone size	J gene	D gene	CDR3 protein	CDR3 DNA
TRBV20-1	-	TRBJ1-2	TRBD1	CGDAQGAGYGYTF	TGCGGTGACGCACAGGGGGCAGGCTATGGCTACACCTTC
TRBV29-1	-	TRBJ1-2	-	CSVEGSGRSNYDYTF	TGTAGCGTTGAAGGGTCTGGGAGATCGAACTATGACTACACCTTC
TRBV11-2	-	TRBJ2-5	-	CASSLTRETHYF	TGTGCTAGCAGCCTTACAAGGGAGACCCATTACTTC
TRBV29-1	-	TRBJ2-5	TRBD2	CSVDLAGKQETQYF	TGCAGCGTCGACTTAGCGGGAAAGCAAGAGACCCAGTACTTC
TRBV4-3	once	TRBJ2-6	-	CASSQRTFDRTYSGANVLTF	TGTGCCAGCAGCCAAAGGACGTTTGACAGGACTTACTCTGGGGCCAACGTCCTGACTTTC
TRBV20-1	-	TRBJ2-7	-	CNARGLRLASPEQYF	TGCAATGCTAGAGGTCTCCGGCTCGCCTCCCCCGAGCAGTACTTC
TRBV20-1	-	TRBJ1-2	-	CSASLRGYSF	TGCAGTGCTAGCCTCCGTGGCTACTCCTTC
TRBV4-1	-	TRBJ1-1	-	CASSQRITGTEAFF	TGCGCCAGCAGCCAACGGATTACGGGCACTGAAGCTTTCTTT
TRBV28	many	TRBJ1-1	-	CASSLFGGIGTEAFF	TGTGCCAGCAGTTTATTTGGGGGCATAGGAACTGAAGCTTTCTTT
TRBV9	-	TRBJ2-3	-	CASILRGERTDTQYF	TGTGCCAGCATCCTTAGGGGGGAGAGGACAGATACGCAGTATTTT
TRBV30	-	TRBJ1-1	-	CAFKYRGRGNTEAFF	TGTGCTTTCAAATACCGGGGCAGGGGAAACACTGAAGCTTTCTTT
TRBV11-2	-	TRBJ2-2	-	CASSLSASKITGELFF	TGTGCCAGCAGCTTATCGGCTTCCAAGATCACCGGGGAGCTGTTTTTT
TRBV6-1	-	TRBJ2-1	-	CVSKSLTGSFVDEQIF	TGTGTCAGCAAGAGCCTAACGGGGTCCTTTGTGGATGAGCAGATCTTC
TRBV6-1	-	TRBJ2-1	-	CASKSLTESFVDEQVF	TGTGCCAGCAAGAGTCTAACAGAGTCCTTTGTGGATGAGCAGGTCTTC
TRBV29-1	-	TRBJ2-5	-	CSVDFGNQETQCF	TGCAGCGTTGATTTCGGCAACCAAGAGACCCAGTGCTTC
TRBV5-6	-	TRBJ2-7	-	CTTSLAGAPYEQYF	TGTACCACTAGCTTGGCGGGGGCTCCATATGAGCAATACTTC
TRBV6-1	-	TRBJ2-3	-	CAISESWDLDTQYF	TGTGCCATCAGTGAAAGCTGGGATCTGGATACGCAGTATTTT
TRBV4-2	-	TRBJ2-6	TRBD1	CAINQDKFGTGAPGANVLTF	TGTGCCATCAACCAAGATAAGTTCGGGACAGGGGCTCCTGGGGCCAACGTCCTGACTTTC
TRBV5-1	-	TRBJ2-1	-	CASNPEGLPTEQFF	TGCGCCAGCAACCCGGAAGGACTACCTACGGAGCAGTTCTTC
TRBV12-3/TRBV12-4	-	TRBJ2-1	-	CANSPSDSSYNEQFF	TGTGCCAACAGTCCTAGTGATTCGTCCTACAATGAGCAGTTCTTC
TRBV11-2	-	TRBJ2-1	-	CASSLGVYEQLF	TGTGCCAGCAGCCTAGGGGTATATGAGCAGCTATTC
TRBV7-8	-	TRBJ2-3	-	CASSPGWGTDTQYF	TGTGCCAGCAGTCCAGGTTGGGGCACAGATACGCAGTATTTT
TRBV29-1	-	TRBJ2-2	-	CSVENMGRNTGELFF	TGCAGCGTTGAAAACATGGGGAGAAACACCGGGGAGCTGTTTTTT
TRBV24-1	-	TRBJ2-1	-	CATSVGESRYNEQFF	TGTGCCACCAGTGTTGGCGAAAGTAGGTACAATGAACAGTTCTTC
TRBV4-1	-	TRBJ2-1	TRBD2	CASSQDWTSGRRDEQFF	TGCGCCAGCAGCCAAGACTGGACTAGCGGGAGAAGGGATGAGCAGTTCTTC
TRBV11-2	-	TRBJ2-3	TRBD2	CASSSDPGLAGTDRQYF	TGTGCCAGCAGCTCGGACCCGGGACTAGCGGGAACAGATAGGCAGTATTTT
TRBV4-1	-	TRBJ1-2	-	CASSQGSAPDDGYIF	TGTGCCAGCAGCCAAGGTTCAGCCCCAGACGATGGCTACATCTTC
TRBV6-5	once	TRBJ2-3	-	CVSIMADTQYF	TGTGTCAGCATTATGGCAGATACGCAGTATTTT
TRBV4-1	once	TRBJ2-2	TRBD1	CARSPWTGTNTGELYF	TGCGCCAGGAGCCCCTGGACAGGAACGAACACCGGGGAGCTGTATTTT
TRBV29-1	-	TRBJ2-1	-	CSVEDRLTNSYNEQFF	TGCAGCGTTGAAGATCGGCTAACAAACTCCTACAATGAGCAGTTCTTT
TRBV10-1	-	TRBJ2-2	-	CASSEFSSGSADTGELFF	TGCGCCAGCAGTGAGTTCTCCAGCGGTAGCGCCGACACTGGGGAGCTGTTTTTT
TRBV20-1	-	TRBJ2-5	-	CSAIRDQQKTQYF	TGTAGTGCCATCCGGGACCAACAAAAGACCCAGTACTTC
TRBV29-1	few	TRBJ2-3	-	CSVVLSLGAEGTQYF	TGCAGCGTCGTCCTATCTCTCGGAGCTGAGGGGACGCAGTATTTT
TRBV11-1	-	TRBJ2-1	-	CASTRQEMDEQFF	TGTGCCAGCACCCGGCAGGAGATGGACGAGCAGTTCTTC
TRBV10-1	-	TRBJ2-2	-	CASSEFFSGSVVTGELFF	TGCGCCAGCAGTGAGTTCTTCAGCGGTAGCGTCGTGACCGGGGAACTGTTTTTT
TRBV6-5	-	TRBJ2-2	-	CASSLRQFVNTGELFF	TGTGCCAGTAGCCTCCGACAGTTCGTGAACACCGGGGAGCTGTTTTTT
TRBV29-1	-	TRBJ1-1	TRBD1	CSVVMGQNNTEAFF	TGCAGCGTTGTAATGGGACAGAATAACACTGAAGCTTTCTTT
TRBV29-1	once	TRBJ2-5	-	CMILCLEETQYF	TGCATGATCCTGTGCCTCGAGGAGACCCAGTACTTC
TRBV20-1	-	TRBJ2-1	TRBD2	CNARTLAGLDEQCF	TGCAATGCTAGAACGCTAGCGGGGCTGGATGAGCAGTGCTTC
TRBV12-3/TRBV12-4	once	TRBJ2-1	-	CASSLSSASASYNEQFF	TGTGCAAGCAGTTTATCTTCGGCTAGCGCATCATACAATGAGCAGTTCTTC
TRBV7-2	many	TRBJ1-1	-	CASSLRLGGLNTEAFF	TGTGCCAGCAGCCTCCGTTTGGGGGGCTTGAACACTGAAGCTTTCTTT
TRBV5-5	-	TRBJ1-6	-	CASSSGQLNSPLHF	TGTGCCAGTAGCTCTGGACAGTTGAATTCACCCCTCCACTTT
TRBV6-1	many	TRBJ2-1	TRBD2	CASRRQTSGITSYNEQFF	TGTGCCAGCAGAAGACAGACTAGCGGGATTACGTCCTACAATGAGCAGTTCTTC
TRBV4-1	-	TRBJ2-1	TRBD1	CDSIQGQGTHEHFF	TGCGACAGCATCCAGGGACAGGGGACGCATGAGCACTTCTTC
TRBV20-1	-	TRBJ2-7	TRBD2	CSTQHSGRISYDQYF	TGCAGTACTCAACATAGCGGGAGGATCTCCTACGATCAGTACTTC
TRBV29-1	-	TRBJ1-1	-	CSVVTSAHEAPF	TGCAGCGTTGTTACTTCGGCCCATGAAGCTCCCTTT
TRBV20-1	many	TRBJ2-5	-	CSASTGNQETQYF	TGCAGTGCATCAACAGGGAACCAAGAGACCCAGTACTTC
TRBV4-2	-	TRBJ2-2	-	CAGSQEWTESTGELFF	TGTGCCGGCAGCCAAGAATGGACGGAGAGCACCGGGGAGCTGTTTTTT
TRBV11-2	-	TRBJ2-1	TRBD2	CASNRMILAGDNVQFF	TGTGCAAGCAACCGGATGATACTAGCGGGGGACAATGTGCAGTTCTTC
TRBV20-1	once	TRBJ2-1	TRBD2	CSVGTSGDNNEQFF	TGCAGTGTCGGGACTAGCGGGGACAACAATGAGCAGTTCTTC
TRBV11-3	-	TRBJ2-1	TRBD2	CASSPGLAGGVREQLF	TGTGCCAGCAGTCCCGGACTAGCGGGAGGTGTTCGTGAGCAGCTCTTC
TRBV10-3	-	TRBJ2-7	-	CANSTKTGRDLFYEQYF	TGTGCCAACAGTACTAAAACGGGACGGGACTTGTTCTACGAGCAGTACTTC
TRBV6-2/TRBV6-3	-	TRBJ1-3	-	CASSLMEASGNTIYF	TGTGCCAGCAGCCTCATGGAAGCATCTGGAAACACCATATATTTT